The clone carrying this T cell receptor beta chain showed up many times. The data were taken from a study of T cells in Graves' hyperthyroidism and ophthalmopathy. RNA transcripts served as the template for amplifying TCR beta CDR3 regions. The HTBI primer set was used in a first-round RT-PCR of the TCR CDR3. TCRdb re-derived calls from the multiplex PCR reads in MiXCR, one entry per CDR3 protein. The table has about 360,000 distinct CDR3 sequences, about 18% seen once. There are 14 residues in the CDR3. The germline gives CDR1 SNHLY, CDR2 FYNNEI. Trimming took off 5 bases at V and 5 bases at J, with 16 bases between the two ends. Those with hyperthyroidism were 18 to 65 years old, newly diagnosed, and ill for under 2 months.

This chain uses TRBV2 with TRBJ2-7, with a tentative D call TRBD2 (6 bases). This TCR was recovered from a woman in her late teens or twenties with Graves' hyperthyroidism. The source material was blood. For the CDR3, the DNA is TGTGCCAGCAGTCGCGGGCAGGGAGGACACGAGCAGTACTTC. Its translation: CASSRGQGGHEQYF.